This T cell receptor beta chain stems from a study of cytomegalovirus exposure and HLA in healthy donors. About the research overall: Earlier, some 200 million T cells were analyzed, and 95 million to 140 million unique TCR beta sequences were found among them. The study placed approximately 78% of its approximately 380 genotyped donors in the Caucasian-associated ancestry cluster.

Note on this clone: Its antigen is not known.

Study-wide points: In a later analysis, 16,951 TCR beta sequences were associated with HLA alleles at 0.05 false discovery rate. As immune exposure information, only CMV serostatus was available.

Germline V gene data show CDR1 as SGHNT and CDR2 as YENEEA. J was trimmed by 8 bases and V by 2 bases; bases with no gene match: 5. This CDR3 contains 14 residues. The PCR made use of 60 Vbeta and 13 Jbeta primers. Measured with immunoSEQ multiplex PCR; TCRdb has only the in-frame clones, and not every one. The sample shows tens of thousands of clones, roughly 70% of them seen only once. The gene calls are TRBV11-3 and TRBJ2-1; TRBD1 agrees at 8 bases. Sequencing was done on a sample of PBMCs. This TCR was sampled from a man aged 45-60 years in good health and CMV-seronegative. The CDR3 loop is CASSLWAGGDEQFF. In DNA, the CDR3 is TGTGCCAGCAGCTTATGGGCAGGGGGCGATGAGCAGTTCTTC.